Sequencing of this T cell receptor (beta chain) was carried out in a study of regulatory T cells in long-lasting Graves disease. Construction of the TCR beta libraries employed iRepertoire HTBI primers in conjunction with Arm-PCR of CDR3 regions. TCRdb re-called the multiplex PCR reads through MiXCR, storing one row per CDR3 protein. The sample records about 420,000 distinct CDR3 sequences, roughly 15% being singletons. Stated time point: newly diagnosed GD, antithyroid drugs for less than 3 months. RNA isolated from PBMCs was used to make the TCR library. V lost 6 bases, J lost 3 bases, and 12 bases stayed unmatched. The CDR3 runs to 15 residues. Germline-derived CDR1 and CDR2 are DFQATT and SNEGSKA (reference sequence). This clonotype was observed at least ten times. These records were also assigned to another study, of T cells in Graves' hyperthyroidism and ophthalmopathy. That investigation notes: Across 18 months, stable Graves' hyperthyroidism was marked by no progression to ophthalmopathy.

This chain joins TRBV20-1 and TRBJ2-3; 7 nucleotides line up with TRBD2. The receptor was isolated from a woman between 18 and 29 years old with Graves disease. Source: peripheral blood mononuclear cells (PBMCs), taken at new diagnosis, from a patient treated with antithyroid drugs. The CDR3 sequence: CSAGRGSDRTDTQYF. CDR3 in DNA: TGCAGTGCCGGACGCGGGAGTGACCGGACAGATACGCAGTATTTT.